Listed here is a single TCR beta chain. Its antigen is as yet unknown. Eight distinct reactions (per sample) were used to make the cDNA. With the 5' RACE reads reprocessed, TCRdb shows one record per CDR3 protein and no DNA. This specimen shows about 420,000 distinct CDR3 sequences; the ten leading clones hold less than 2.5%. This entry is derived from a study of monozygotic twins with inflammatory bowel disease. Broader study findings: Inverse Simpson values showed less TCRbeta diversity in IBD patients than in their healthy co-twins.

The authors drew more than 2 ml of blood from each donor. The CDR3 runs to 15 residues. The germline V gene has CDR1 MNHNS and CDR2 SASEGT. The TCR sequence derives from a human donor with ulcerative colitis or Crohn's disease, or a healthy co-twin of an affected twin (not recorded which). Specimen: blood. This chain connects TRBV6-1 to TRBJ2-7; TCRdb returns TRBD1, unconfirmable since there is no DNA. The CDR3 is CASGAGTGVLHEQYF.